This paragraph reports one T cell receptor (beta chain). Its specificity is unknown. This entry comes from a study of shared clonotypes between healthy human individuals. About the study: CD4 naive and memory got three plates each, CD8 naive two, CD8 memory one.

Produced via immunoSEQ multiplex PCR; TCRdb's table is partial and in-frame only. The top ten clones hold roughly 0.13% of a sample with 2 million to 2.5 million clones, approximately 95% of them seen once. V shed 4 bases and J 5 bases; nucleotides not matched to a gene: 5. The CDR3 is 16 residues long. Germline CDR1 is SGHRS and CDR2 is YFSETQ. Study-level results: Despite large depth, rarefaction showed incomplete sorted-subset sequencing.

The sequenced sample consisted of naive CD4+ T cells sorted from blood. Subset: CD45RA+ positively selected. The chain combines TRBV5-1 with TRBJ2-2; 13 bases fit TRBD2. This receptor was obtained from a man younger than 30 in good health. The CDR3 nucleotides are TGCGCCAGCAGCACTGGGACTAGCGGGATTACCGGGGAGCTGTTTTTT. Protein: CASSTGTSGITGELFF.